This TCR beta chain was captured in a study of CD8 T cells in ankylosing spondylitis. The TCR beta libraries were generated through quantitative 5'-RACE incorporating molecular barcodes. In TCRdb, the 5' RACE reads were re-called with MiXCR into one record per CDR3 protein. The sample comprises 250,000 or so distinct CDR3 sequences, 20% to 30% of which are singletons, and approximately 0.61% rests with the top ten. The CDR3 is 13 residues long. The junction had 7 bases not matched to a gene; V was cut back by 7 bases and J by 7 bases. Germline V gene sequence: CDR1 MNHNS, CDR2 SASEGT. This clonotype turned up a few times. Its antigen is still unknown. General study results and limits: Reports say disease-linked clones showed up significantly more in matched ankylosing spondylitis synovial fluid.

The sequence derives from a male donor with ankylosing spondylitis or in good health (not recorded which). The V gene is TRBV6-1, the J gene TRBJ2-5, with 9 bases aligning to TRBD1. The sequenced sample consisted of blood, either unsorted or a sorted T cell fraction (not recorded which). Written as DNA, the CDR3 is TGTGCCAGCAAGGACAGGGGAAGGCGGACCCAGTACTTC. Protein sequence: CASKDRGRRTQYF.